The next 28 T cell receptor beta chains were all read from a single sample in a study of T cells after yellow fever vaccination. TCRdb re-derived calls from the 5' RACE reads in MiXCR, one entry per CDR3 protein. The sample carries roughly 500,000 distinct CDR3 sequences, 15% to 20% recorded once. The material sequenced was PBMCs, taken 15 days after the yellow fever booster vaccination. The receptors originated from a young man who received the YFV17D yellow fever vaccine.

The J gene is TRBJ2-1, the V gene TRBV20-1; TRBD1 agrees at 9 bases. The V and J ends lost 4 bases and 3 bases, in that order; junction bases with no gene match: 4. The germline V gene encodes CDR1 DFQATT and CDR2 SNEGSKA (reference sequence). The length of the CDR3 is 14 residues. The CDR3, as DNA: TGCAGTGCTAATCCGGACAGGGGCTACAATGAGCAGTTCTTC. This gives the protein CSANPDRGYNEQFF.

The chain carries TRBV12-3 or TRBV12-4 and TRBJ2-7, with D perhaps TRBD1 (5 bases). Trimming took off 5 bases at V and 3 bases at J, with 17 bases between the two ends. The length of the CDR3 is 15 residues. The DNA of the CDR3 is TGTGCCAGCAGTATTACCCCCGTCCAGGGCTACGAGCAGTACTTC. This translates into CASSITPVQGYEQYF.

CDR3 DNA: TGTGCCAGCACTTCCCTAGTTCGGCCAGGGGGGTTTGATCAGCCCCAGCATTTT. Its protein is CASTSLVRPGGFDQPQHF. The chain recombines TRBV28 with TRBJ1-5; 7 bases agree with TRBD1. This CDR3 contains 18 residues. Germline values: CDR1 MDHEN, CDR2 SYDVKM. The V segment lost 7 bases and the J segment 5 bases; nucleotides outside the gene matches: 20.

V usage is TRBV5-1 and J usage is TRBJ1-1, with TRBD1 as a possible D gene (5 bases). Trimming shortened V by 4 bases and J by 7 bases, and 14 bases separated the two germline ends. Germline CDR1 and CDR2: SGHRS and YFSETQ. This CDR3 is 13 amino acids long. CDR3 amino acids: CASSTGTVGEAFF. The CDR3 DNA is TGCGCCAGCAGCACCGGGACTGTGGGTGAAGCTTTCTTT.

V is TRBV11-3 and J is TRBJ2-2, with 9 nucleotides matching TRBD1. V lost 5 bases, J lost 4 bases, and 5 bases stayed unmatched. This CDR3 spans 15 amino acids. CDR1 is SGHNT, CDR2 YENEEA, per germline. The CDR3 reads CASSPDRGFTGELFF. The CDR3 DNA sequence: TGTGCCAGCAGCCCGGACAGGGGATTCACCGGGGAGCTGTTTTTT.

The chain has TRBV11-2 and TRBJ2-1, with TRBD1 as a possible D gene (7 bases). The CDR3 is made up of 15 amino acids. Trimming took 5 bases from V and 2 from J, leaving 13 bases between them. Germline V gene sequence: CDR1 SGHAT, CDR2 FQNNGV. Written as DNA, the CDR3 is TGTGCCAGCAGCCCAGGGGGGAATCCCTACAATGAGCAGTTCTTC. Translation: CASSPGGNPYNEQFF.

The chain couples TRBV6-2 or TRBV6-3 to TRBJ2-7; TRBD2 matches at 11 bases. The CDR3 consists of 16 residues. Losses at the gene ends were 3 bases for V and 2 bases for J; bases not matched to a gene: 6. The germline CDR1 and CDR2 sequences are MNHEY and SVGEGT. CDR3 sequence (DNA): TGTGCCAGCAGTTATTCCGTAGCGGGAGGGCCCTACGAGCAGTACTTC. Amino acid sequence: CASSYSVAGGPYEQYF.

The genes are TRBV20-1 and TRBJ2-3; 10 positions agree with TRBD2. Germline-derived CDR1 and CDR2 are DFQATT and SNEGSKA (reference sequence). V gave up 2 bases and J gave up 4 bases; unmatched junction bases: 6. The CDR3 has 15 residues. In nucleotides, the CDR3 is TGCAGTGCTAGACCGACTAGCGGGCGACCAGATACGCAGTATTTT. It translates to CSARPTSGRPDTQYF.

The chain links TRBV10-3 to TRBJ1-2, with unresolved D. CDR1 and CDR2 (germline): ENHRY, SYGVKD. This CDR3 has 12 residues. V was trimmed by 2 bases and J by 2 bases, leaving 3 bases between them. DNA of the CDR3: TGTGCCATCAGTGAGCTCAACTATGGCTACACCTTC. Encoded protein: CAISELNYGYTF.

The V call is TRBV20-1, the J call TRBJ1-5; D is undetermined. In germline, CDR1 is DFQATT, CDR2 SNEGSKA (reference sequence). V lost 5 bases to trimming and J lost 8 bases, with 16 bases between them. The CDR3 contains 13 residues. The CDR3 sequence is CSAGPGAGEPQHF. For the CDR3, the DNA is TGCAGTGCTGGGCCGGGAGCCGGGGAGCCCCAGCATTTT.

The chain has TRBV20-1 and TRBJ2-5; D gene ambiguous. V lost 5 bases and J lost 2, with 15 bases in between. Germline V gives CDR1 DFQATT, CDR2 SNEGSKA (reference sequence). This CDR3 region has 14 residues. The CDR3 loop reads CSALGPISQETQYF. The CDR3 DNA sequence: TGCAGTGCTCTCGGTCCTATATCGCAAGAGACCCAGTACTTC.

The J gene is TRBJ1-1, the V gene TRBV10-3, with D possibly matching TRBD1 (6 bases). The germline V and J ends were trimmed by 7 bases and 3 bases, with 15 bases remaining between them. The CDR3 spans 14 residues. In germline, CDR1 is ENHRY, CDR2 SYGVKD. The CDR3 DNA reads as TGTGCCATCACCCGGGGGGGGCAATACACTGAAGCTTTCTTT. Its protein product is CAITRGGQYTEAFF.

There are a few counts of this clonotype. The chain employs TRBV11-2 and TRBJ2-2; D call uncertain. The CDR3 spans 14 residues. Deletions cut 3 bases from V and 7 bases from J, with 12 bases between. Germline CDR1 SGHAT, CDR2 FQNNGV. CDR3 DNA sequence: TGTGCCAGCAGCTTCAATCGGCTGAGCGGGGAGCTGTTTTTT. Its protein is CASSFNRLSGELFF.

This clonotype has more than one count but fewer than ten. This chain joins TRBV6-2 or TRBV6-3 and TRBJ2-3; unclear D gene. V was clipped by 6 bases and J by 6 bases, with 10 bases between them. This CDR3 comprises 12 residues. The germline V gene encodes CDR1 MNHEY and CDR2 SVGEGT. The CDR3, as DNA: TGTGCCAGCAGCGCCATGAGTGATACGCAGTATTTT. It translates to CASSAMSDTQYF.

The chain combines TRBV7-2 with TRBJ2-1, with D perhaps matching TRBD2 (6 bases). V was cut by 5 bases and J by 2 bases, with 19 bases left in between. The CDR3 totals 17 residues. Per germline, CDR1 SGHTA and CDR2 FQGNSA. CDR3 sequence reads: CASSPTPQAGPYNEQFF. The CDR3 nucleotides read TGTGCCAGCAGCCCCACACCACAAGCGGGTCCCTACAATGAGCAGTTCTTC.

This clonotype was picked up a small number of times. The J gene is TRBJ1-2, the V gene TRBV10-3; D ambiguous. Trimming stripped 0 bases from V and 4 bases from J, with 6 bases between. This CDR3 spans 13 amino acids. CDR1 and CDR2 (germline): ENHRY, SYGVKD. Written as DNA, the CDR3 is TGTGCCATCAGTGAGTCAGAACTCTATGGCTACACCTTC. Protein sequence: CAISESELYGYTF.

This sequence joins TRBV7-4 and TRBJ2-7; no clear D gene. The CDR3 is 15 residues long. Germline-derived CDR1 and CDR2 are SGHVT and SQSDAQ. V dropped 0 bases and J dropped 3 bases, with 12 bases sitting between them. As DNA, the CDR3 is TGTGCCAGCAGCTTAGCGCGGCACCCCATCTACGAGCAGTACTTC. It is translated as CASSLARHPIYEQYF.

This clonotype was counted a few times. The CDR3 region is CASSQGDPPRAQHF. The CDR3 DNA reads as TGTGCCAGCAGCCAAGGTGATCCCCCCCGGGCCCAGCATTTT. The J gene is TRBJ1-5, the V gene TRBV3-1; D uncertain. V gave up 1 base and J gave up 11 bases, with 15 bases separating them. This CDR3 has 14 amino acids. Germline values: CDR1 LGHDT, CDR2 YNNKEL (reference sequence).

The V call is TRBV12-3 or TRBV12-4, the J call TRBJ2-1; D is tentatively TRBD1 or TRBD2 (5 bases each). The CDR3 is made up of 15 amino acids. Trimming took 2 bases from V and 4 from J, leaving 12 bases between them. The CDR3 is CASSLFGGMYNEQFF. CDR3 DNA: TGTGCCAGCAGTTTATTTGGGGGAATGTACAATGAGCAGTTCTTC.

This clonotype has more than one count but fewer than ten. The chain carries TRBV2 and TRBJ2-1, with D possibly matching TRBD2 (6 bases). The V gene's germline CDR1 is SNHLY and CDR2 FYNNEI. The length of the CDR3 is 14 residues. V lost 9 bases and J lost 0, with 12 bases in between. This CDR3 is CASYLGGSYNEQFF. Here the CDR3 DNA reads TGTGCCAGTTATTTGGGGGGCTCCTACAATGAGCAGTTCTTC.

This chain connects TRBV12-3 or TRBV12-4 to TRBJ2-2, with a possible D match to TRBD2 (7 bases). This CDR3 has 14 amino acids. V shed 3 bases and J shed 4 bases, with 9 bases lying between them. The CDR3 DNA reads as TGTGCCAGCAGTTTTGCGGGGGCCACCGGGGAGCTGTTTTTT. It yields the protein CASSFAGATGELFF.

This clonotype was detected a few times. The chain combines TRBV20-1 with TRBJ1-6; no firm D call. V gave up 1 base and J gave up 11 bases, with 18 bases separating them. CDR1 is DFQATT, CDR2 SNEGSKA, per germline (reference sequence). The CDR3 length is 15 residues. CDR3 DNA: TGCAGTGCTAGAGGGCCTTCGGGTCGGCTGGCACCCCTCCACTTT. The encoded protein is CSARGPSGRLAPLHF.

In this sample, this clonotype turned up a few times. This chain uses TRBV7-9 with TRBJ2-3; D call uncertain. CDR3 length: 11 residues. Germline CDR1 reads SEHNR; CDR2 reads FQNEAQ (reference sequence). Trimming stripped 6 bases from V and 4 bases from J, with 5 bases between. CDR3 region: CASRNSDTQYF. The CDR3 DNA reads TGTGCCAGCAGAAACTCAGATACGCAGTATTTT.

The sample holds many counts of this clonotype. V is TRBV27 and J is TRBJ2-7; tentative D call: TRBD1 (5 bases). Between the trimmed V and J ends, which lost 6 bases and 5 bases, there was a span of 11 bases. The CDR3 is 12 amino acids. Germline-derived CDR1 and CDR2 are MNHEY and SMNVEV (reference sequence). The CDR3 DNA follows: TGTGCCAGCAGCGCCTTAGGGGACGAGCAGTACTTC. Protein: CASSALGDEQYF.

The chain carries TRBV18 and TRBJ1-1; no firm D call. The CDR3 runs to 13 residues. V lost 3 bases, J lost 1 base, and 6 bases lay in between. Germline V CDR1 and CDR2: KGHSH, LQKENI. This CDR3 reads CASSPAGNTEAFF. The CDR3 nucleotides read TGTGCCAGCTCACCCGCAGGGAACACTGAAGCTTTCTTT. Full variable domain (remainder filled in from reference TRBV18 and TRBJ1-1): NAGVMQNPRHLVRRRGQEARLRCSPMKGHSHVYWYRQLPEEGLKFMVYLQKENIIDESGMPKERFSAEFPKEGPSILRIQQVVRGDSAAYFCASSPAGNTEAFFGQGTRLTVV.

This clonotype turned up a few times. The chain uses TRBV12-3 or TRBV12-4 and TRBJ2-1; 7 nucleotides line up with TRBD2. The CDR3 is 15 residues long. J gave up 7 bases and V 1 base, and 7 bases lay outside the gene matches. CDR3 amino acids: CASSLDGGSRNEQFF. In nucleotides, the CDR3 is TGTGCCAGCAGTTTAGACGGCGGGAGTAGGAATGAGCAGTTCTTC.

This clonotype was observed a handful of times. The chain couples TRBV5-1 to TRBJ2-1; 7 nucleotides match TRBD2. From germline, CDR1 is SGHRS and CDR2 YFSETQ. The CDR3 extends over 17 amino acids. Germline trimming cut 2 bases from V and 3 bases from J; bases unmatched to any gene: 11. The CDR3 nucleotides read TGCGCCAGCAGCTTCAGAGCGGGAAGAGGGGACTACAATGAGCAGTTCTTC. Encoded protein: CASSFRAGRGDYNEQFF.

A few counts support this clonotype. The chain carries TRBV20-1 and TRBJ2-3, with D unresolved. CDR1 is DFQATT and CDR2 is SNEGSKA in the germline V gene (reference sequence). The CDR3 contains 13 residues. The V end was cut by 3 bases, the J end by 3 bases, with 10 bases between. The CDR3 DNA is TGCAGTGCTAGTAGGTGGGAAACAGATACGCAGTATTTT. It specifies CSASRWETDTQYF.